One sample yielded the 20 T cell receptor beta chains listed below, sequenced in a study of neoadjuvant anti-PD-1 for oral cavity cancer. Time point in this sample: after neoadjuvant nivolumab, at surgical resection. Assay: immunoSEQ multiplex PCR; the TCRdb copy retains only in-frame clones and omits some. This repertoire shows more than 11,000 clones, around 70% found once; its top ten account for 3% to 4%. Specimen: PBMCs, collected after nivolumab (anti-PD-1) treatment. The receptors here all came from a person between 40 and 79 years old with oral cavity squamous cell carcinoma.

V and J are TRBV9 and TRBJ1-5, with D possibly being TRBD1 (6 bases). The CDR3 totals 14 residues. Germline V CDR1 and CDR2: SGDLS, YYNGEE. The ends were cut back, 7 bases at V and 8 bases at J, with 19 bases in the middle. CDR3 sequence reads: CASSRGGDGEPQHF. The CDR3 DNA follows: TGTGCCAGCTCCCGCGGGGGCGACGGTGAGCCCCAGCATTTT.

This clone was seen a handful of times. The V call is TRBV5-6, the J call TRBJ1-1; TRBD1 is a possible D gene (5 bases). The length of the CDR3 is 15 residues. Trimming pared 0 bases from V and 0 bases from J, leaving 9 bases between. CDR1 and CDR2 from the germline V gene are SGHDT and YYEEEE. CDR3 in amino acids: CASSLGRGMNTEAFF. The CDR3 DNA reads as TGTGCCAGCAGCTTGGGGCGGGGCATGAACACTGAAGCTTTCTTT. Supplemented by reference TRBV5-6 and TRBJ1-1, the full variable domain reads DAGVTQSPTHLIKTRGQQVTLRCSPKSGHDTVSWYQQALGQGPQFIFQYYEEEERQRGNFPDRFSGHQFPNYSSELNVNALLLGDSALYLCASSLGRGMNTEAFFGQGTRLTVV.

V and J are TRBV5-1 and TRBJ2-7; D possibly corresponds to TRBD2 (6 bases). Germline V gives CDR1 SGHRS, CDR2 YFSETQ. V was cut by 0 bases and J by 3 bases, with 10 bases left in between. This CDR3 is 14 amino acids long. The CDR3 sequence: CASSLVGGLYEQYF. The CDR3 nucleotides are TGCGCCAGCAGCTTGGTTGGGGGACTCTACGAGCAGTACTTC.

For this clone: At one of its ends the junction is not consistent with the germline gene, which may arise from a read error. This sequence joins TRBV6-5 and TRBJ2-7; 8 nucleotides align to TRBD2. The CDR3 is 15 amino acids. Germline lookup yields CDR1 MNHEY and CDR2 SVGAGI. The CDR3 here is CASGYISGTLNEQYF. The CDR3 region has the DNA TGTGCCAGCGGTTACATTAGCGGGACTCTAAACGAGCAGTACTTC.

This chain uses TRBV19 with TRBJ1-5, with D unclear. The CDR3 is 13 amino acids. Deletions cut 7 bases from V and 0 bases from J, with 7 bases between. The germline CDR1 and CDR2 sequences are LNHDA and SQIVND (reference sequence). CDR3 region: CASKPYSNQPQHF. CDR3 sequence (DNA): TGTGCCAGTAAGCCTTATAGCAATCAGCCCCAGCATTTT.

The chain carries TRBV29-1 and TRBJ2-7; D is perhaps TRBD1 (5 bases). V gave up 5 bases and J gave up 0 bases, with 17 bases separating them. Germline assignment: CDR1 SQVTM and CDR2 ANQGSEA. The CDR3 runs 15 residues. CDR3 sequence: CSVFDSTLSSYEQYF. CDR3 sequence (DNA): TGCAGCGTTTTCGACAGTACCTTGAGCTCCTACGAGCAGTACTTC.

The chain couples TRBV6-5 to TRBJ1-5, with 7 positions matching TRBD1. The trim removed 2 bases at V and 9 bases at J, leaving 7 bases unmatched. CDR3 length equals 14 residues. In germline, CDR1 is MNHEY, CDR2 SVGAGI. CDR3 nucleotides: TGTGCCAGCAGTTACGGACAGGCTTTTGGGCCCCAGCATTTT. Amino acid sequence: CASSYGQAFGPQHF.

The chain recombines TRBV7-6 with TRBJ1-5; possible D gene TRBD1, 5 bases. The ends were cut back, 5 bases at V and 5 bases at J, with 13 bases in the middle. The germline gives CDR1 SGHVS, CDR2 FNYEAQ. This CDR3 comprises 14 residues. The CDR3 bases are TGTGCCAGCAGCCCGGGACCGGGGGATCAGCCCCAGCATTTT. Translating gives CASSPGPGDQPQHF.

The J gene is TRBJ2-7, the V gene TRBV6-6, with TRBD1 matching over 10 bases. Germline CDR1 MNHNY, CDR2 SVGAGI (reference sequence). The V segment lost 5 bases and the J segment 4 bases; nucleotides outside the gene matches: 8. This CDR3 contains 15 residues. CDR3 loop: CASSPTGTGAYEQYF. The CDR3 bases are TGTGCCAGCAGTCCTACCGGGACAGGGGCGTACGAGCAGTACTTC.

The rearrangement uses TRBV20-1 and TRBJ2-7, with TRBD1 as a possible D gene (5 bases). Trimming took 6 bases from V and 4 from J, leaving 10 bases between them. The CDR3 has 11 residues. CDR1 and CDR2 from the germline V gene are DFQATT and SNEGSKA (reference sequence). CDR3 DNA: TGCAGTGCCCAGGGCAGATACGAGCAGTACTTC. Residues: CSAQGRYEQYF.

The CDR3 bases are TGCGCCAGCTCCCCGGGAGCGGGAGGTACAGATACGCAGTATTTT. Its translation is CASSPGAGGTDTQYF. V usage is TRBV5-1 and J usage is TRBJ2-3, with 9 nucleotides matching TRBD2. The length of the CDR3 is 15 residues. Unmatched junction bases numbered 9, after V lost 7 bases and J lost 3 bases. The V gene's germline CDR1 is SGHRS and CDR2 YFSETQ.

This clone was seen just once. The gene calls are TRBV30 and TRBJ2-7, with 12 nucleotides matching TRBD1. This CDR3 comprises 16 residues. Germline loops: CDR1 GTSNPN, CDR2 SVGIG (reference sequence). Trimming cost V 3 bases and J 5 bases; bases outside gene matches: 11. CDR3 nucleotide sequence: TGTGCCTGGAGGGGCCGCCCGGGACAGGGGGCTCACGAGCAGTACTTC. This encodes CAWRGRPGQGAHEQYF. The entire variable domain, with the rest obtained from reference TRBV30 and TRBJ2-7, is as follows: SQTIHQWPATLVQPVGSPLSLECTVEGTSNPNLYWYRQAAGRGLQLLFYSVGIGQISSEVPQNLSASRPQDRQFILSSKKLLLSDSGFYLCAWRGRPGQGAHEQYFGPGTRLTVT.

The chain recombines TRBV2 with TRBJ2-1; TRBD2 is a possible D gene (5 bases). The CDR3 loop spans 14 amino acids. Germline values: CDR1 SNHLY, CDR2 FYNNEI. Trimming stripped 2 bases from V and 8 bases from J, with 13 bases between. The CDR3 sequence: CASSERFGMDEQFF. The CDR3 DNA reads TGTGCCAGCAGTGAAAGGTTCGGGATGGATGAGCAGTTCTTC.

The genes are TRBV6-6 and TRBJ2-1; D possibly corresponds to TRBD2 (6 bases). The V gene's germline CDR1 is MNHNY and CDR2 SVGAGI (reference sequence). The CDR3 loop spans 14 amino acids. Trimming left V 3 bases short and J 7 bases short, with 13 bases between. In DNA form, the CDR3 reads TGTGCCAGCAGTTATGTTGGAGGAGGGAATGAGCAGTTCTTC. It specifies CASSYVGGGNEQFF.

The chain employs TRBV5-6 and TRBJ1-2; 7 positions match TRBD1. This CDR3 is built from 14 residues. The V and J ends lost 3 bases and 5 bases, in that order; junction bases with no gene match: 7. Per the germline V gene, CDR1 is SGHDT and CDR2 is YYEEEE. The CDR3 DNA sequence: TGTGCCAGCAGCTCCGACAGGGATTGGTATGGCTACACCTTC. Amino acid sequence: CASSSDRDWYGYTF.

The CDR3 DNA is TGTGCCAGTAGAACCGACCGAATGGTCCTGACTTTC. Its protein product is CASRTDRMVLTF. J is TRBJ2-6 and V is TRBV19; no definite D call. CDR3 size: 12 residues. CDR1 and CDR2 from the germline V gene are LNHDA and SQIVND (reference sequence). The germline V and J ends were trimmed by 6 bases and 13 bases, with 13 bases remaining between them. Complete variable domain (other parts from reference TRBV19 and TRBJ2-6): DGGITQSPKYLFRKEGQNVTLSCEQNLNHDAMYWYRQDPGQGLRLIYYSQIVNDFQKGDIAEGYSVSREKKESFPLTVTSAQKNPTAFYLCASRTDRMVLTFGAGSRLTVL.

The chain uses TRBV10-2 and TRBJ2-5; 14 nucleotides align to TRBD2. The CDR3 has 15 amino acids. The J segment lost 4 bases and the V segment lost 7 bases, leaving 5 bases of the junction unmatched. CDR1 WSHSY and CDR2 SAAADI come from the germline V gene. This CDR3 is CASKSGTSGRETQYF. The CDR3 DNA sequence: TGCGCCAGCAAGTCCGGGACTAGCGGGAGAGAGACCCAGTACTTC.

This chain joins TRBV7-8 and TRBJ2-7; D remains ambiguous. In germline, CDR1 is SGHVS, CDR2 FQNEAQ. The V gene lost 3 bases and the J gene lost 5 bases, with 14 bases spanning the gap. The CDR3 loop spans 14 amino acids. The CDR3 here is CASSFPVSAHEQYF. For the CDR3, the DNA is TGTGCCAGCAGCTTTCCGGTCAGTGCCCACGAGCAGTACTTC.

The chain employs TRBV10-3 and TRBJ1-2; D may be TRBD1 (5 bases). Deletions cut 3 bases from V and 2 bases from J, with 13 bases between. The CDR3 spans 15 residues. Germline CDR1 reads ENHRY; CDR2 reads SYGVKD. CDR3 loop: CAISDPGQKNYGYTF. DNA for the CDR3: TGTGCCATCAGTGATCCCGGACAAAAGAACTATGGCTACACCTTC.

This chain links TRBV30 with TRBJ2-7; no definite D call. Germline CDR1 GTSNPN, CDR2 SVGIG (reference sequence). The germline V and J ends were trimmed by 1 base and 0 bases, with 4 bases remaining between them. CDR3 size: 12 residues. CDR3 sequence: CAWSGFSYEQYF. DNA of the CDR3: TGTGCCTGGAGTGGATTCTCCTACGAGCAGTACTTC. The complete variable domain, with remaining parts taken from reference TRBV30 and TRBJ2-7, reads SQTIHQWPATLVQPVGSPLSLECTVEGTSNPNLYWYRQAAGRGLQLLFYSVGIGQISSEVPQNLSASRPQDRQFILSSKKLLLSDSGFYLCAWSGFSYEQYFGPGTRLTVT.